Presented here are 9 T cell receptor beta chains from one specimen sequenced in a study of blood T cells in healthy people across ages. The use of a sample-barcoded 5' primer and a J-beta primer mix characterized a second PCR of roughly 6 to 11 cycles. MiXCR, run by TCRdb on the 5' RACE reads, gives a single entry per CDR3 protein. This sample has 650,000 to 800,000 distinct CDR3 sequences, with 40% to 50% found just once. Sequenced sample: blood. The receptors derive from a man between 60 and 70 years old in good health.

The rearrangement uses TRBV27 and TRBJ2-7; TRBD2 matches 13 bases. This CDR3 is built from 15 residues. J was trimmed by 6 bases and V by 5 bases; bases with no gene match: 7. Germline CDR1 and CDR2: MNHEY and SMNVEV (reference sequence). As DNA, the CDR3 is TGTGCCAGCAGTCAGCCGGGACTAGCGGGGTTCGAGCAGTACTTC. Translated, it gives CASSQPGLAGFEQYF.

In its sample, this clonotype was seen a few times. This chain joins TRBV29-1 and TRBJ1-2; no firm D call. Germline V CDR1 and CDR2: SQVTM, ANQGSEA. Trimming took 0 bases from V and 7 from J, leaving 9 bases between them. The CDR3 is 12 residues long. The CDR3 loop reads CSVEEFHLGYTF. The DNA for the CDR3 is TGCAGCGTTGAAGAATTCCATCTTGGCTACACCTTC.

The gene calls are TRBV2 and TRBJ2-1, with 9 bases that match TRBD1. V lost 6 bases, J lost 5 bases, and 5 bases stayed unmatched. This CDR3 is 14 amino acids long. CDR1 and CDR2 (germline): SNHLY, FYNNEI. This CDR3 reads CASSRDRDHNEQFF. The CDR3 DNA is TGTGCCAGCAGCCGGGACAGGGACCACAATGAGCAGTTCTTC.

The J gene is TRBJ2-1, the V gene TRBV3-1; tentatively, D is TRBD2 (6 bases). Germline values: CDR1 LGHDT, CDR2 YNNKEL (reference sequence). The CDR3 covers 18 residues. The V gene lost 4 bases and the J gene lost 2 bases, with 21 bases spanning the gap. The CDR3 loop reads CASSLRTGLTGAYNEQFF. The CDR3 DNA follows: TGTGCCAGCAGCCTCCGCACCGGCCTAACGGGGGCCTACAATGAGCAGTTCTTC.

This clonotype has a handful of counts. CDR3 DNA sequence: TGCGCCAGCAGCCGGGACAGCTTCTCCTACGAGCAGTACTTC. It specifies CASSRDSFSYEQYF. The V call is TRBV5-1, the J call TRBJ2-7; 7 positions match TRBD1. J lost 0 bases, V lost 4 bases, and 4 bases had no gene match. The CDR3 is made up of 14 amino acids. The germline gives CDR1 SGHRS, CDR2 YFSETQ. Variable domain in full (rest from reference TRBV5-1 and TRBJ2-7): KAGVTQTPRYLIKTRGQQVTLSCSPISGHRSVSWYQQTPGQGLQFLFEYFSETQRNKGNFPGRFSGRQFSNSRSEMNVSTLELGDSALYLCASSRDSFSYEQYFGPGTRLTVT.

The V and J genes are TRBV27 and TRBJ2-7; 7 nucleotides align to TRBD1. CDR1 is MNHEY and CDR2 is SMNVEV in the germline V gene (reference sequence). Losses at the gene ends were 4 bases for V and 3 bases for J; bases not matched to a gene: 3. This CDR3 comprises 13 residues. In nucleotides, the CDR3 is TGTGCCAGCAGTTACTCAGGGGGCTACGAGCAGTACTTC. Translation gives CASSYSGGYEQYF.

The chain employs TRBV6-1 and TRBJ2-1, with TRBD1 identical over 10 bases. CDR3 size: 14 residues. Trimming at V came to 6 bases and at J to 8 bases, leaving 7 bases not matched to a gene. The germline gives CDR1 MNHNS, CDR2 SASEGT. The CDR3, as DNA: TGTGCCAGCAGAAAGGGACAGGGGATCGATGAGCAGTTCTTC. Protein sequence: CASRKGQGIDEQFF.

The rearrangement uses TRBV27 and TRBJ2-5; the match to TRBD1 covers 8 bases. J gave up 5 bases and V 5 bases, and 4 bases lay outside the gene matches. CDR3 size: 13 residues. Germline lookup yields CDR1 MNHEY and CDR2 SMNVEV (reference sequence). The CDR3 reads CASSVRQGETQYF. The CDR3 nucleotides are TGTGCCAGCAGTGTAAGACAGGGGGAGACCCAGTACTTC.

The V call is TRBV12-3 or TRBV12-4, the J call TRBJ1-1, with D unresolved. The CDR3 is made up of 11 amino acids. The V end was cut by 5 bases, the J end by 11 bases, with 12 bases between. The DNA of the CDR3 is TGTGCCAGCAGTGGATTGGACCCGGCTTTCTTT. Its protein is CASSGLDPAFF.